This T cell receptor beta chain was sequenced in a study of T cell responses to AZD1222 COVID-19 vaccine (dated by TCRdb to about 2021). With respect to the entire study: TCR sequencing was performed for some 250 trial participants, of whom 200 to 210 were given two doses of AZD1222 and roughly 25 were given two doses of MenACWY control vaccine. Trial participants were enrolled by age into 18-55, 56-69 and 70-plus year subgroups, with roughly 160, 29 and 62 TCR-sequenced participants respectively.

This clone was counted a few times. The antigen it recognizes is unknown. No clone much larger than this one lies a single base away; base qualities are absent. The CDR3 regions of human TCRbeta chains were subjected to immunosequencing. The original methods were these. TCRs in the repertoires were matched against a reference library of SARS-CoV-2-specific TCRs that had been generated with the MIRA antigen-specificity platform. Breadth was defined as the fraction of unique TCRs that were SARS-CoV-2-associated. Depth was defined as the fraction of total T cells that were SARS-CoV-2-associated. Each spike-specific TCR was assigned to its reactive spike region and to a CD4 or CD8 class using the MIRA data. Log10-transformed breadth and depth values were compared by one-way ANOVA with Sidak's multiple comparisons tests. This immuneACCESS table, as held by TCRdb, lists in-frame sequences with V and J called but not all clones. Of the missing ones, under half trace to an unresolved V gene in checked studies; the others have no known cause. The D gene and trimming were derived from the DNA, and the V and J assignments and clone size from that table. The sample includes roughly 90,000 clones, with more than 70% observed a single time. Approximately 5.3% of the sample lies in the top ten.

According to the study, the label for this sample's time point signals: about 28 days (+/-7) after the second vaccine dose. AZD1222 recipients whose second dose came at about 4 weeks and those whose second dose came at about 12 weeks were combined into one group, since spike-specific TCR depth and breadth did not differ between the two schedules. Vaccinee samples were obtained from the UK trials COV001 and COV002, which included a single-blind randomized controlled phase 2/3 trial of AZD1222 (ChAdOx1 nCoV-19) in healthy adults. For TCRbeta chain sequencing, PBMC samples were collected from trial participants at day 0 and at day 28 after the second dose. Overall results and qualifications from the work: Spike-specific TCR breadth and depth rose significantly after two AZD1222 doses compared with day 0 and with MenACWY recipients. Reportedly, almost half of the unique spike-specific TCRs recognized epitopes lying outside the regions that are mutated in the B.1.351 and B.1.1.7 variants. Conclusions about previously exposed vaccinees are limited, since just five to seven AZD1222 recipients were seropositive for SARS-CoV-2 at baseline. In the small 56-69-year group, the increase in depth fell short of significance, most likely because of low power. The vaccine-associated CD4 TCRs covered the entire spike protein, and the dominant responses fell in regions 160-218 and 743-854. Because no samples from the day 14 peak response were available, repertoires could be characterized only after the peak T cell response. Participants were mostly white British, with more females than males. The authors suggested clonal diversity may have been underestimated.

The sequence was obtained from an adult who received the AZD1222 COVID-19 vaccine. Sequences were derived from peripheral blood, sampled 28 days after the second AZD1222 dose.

The bases are TGCGCCAGCAGCCTCAGTCACCGCCCAACTAATGAAAAACTGTTTTTT. It specifies CASSLSHRPTNEKLFF. The chain couples TRBV23-1 to TRBJ1-4, with the D gene call left open. TRBV23-1 is filed as an ORF, its function uncertain. V sheds 6 bases and J sheds 0 bases, leaving 14 bases between their ends. The CDR3 holds 16 amino acids from the cysteine to the phenylalanine. Only CDR3 DNA is held: 48 bases, read in frame from base 1.